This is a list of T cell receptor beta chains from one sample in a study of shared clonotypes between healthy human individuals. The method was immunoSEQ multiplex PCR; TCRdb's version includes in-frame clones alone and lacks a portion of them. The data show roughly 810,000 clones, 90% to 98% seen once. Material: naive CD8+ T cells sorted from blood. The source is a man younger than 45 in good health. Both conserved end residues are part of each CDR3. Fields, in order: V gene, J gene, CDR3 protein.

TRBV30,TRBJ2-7,CAWGDNSYEQYF
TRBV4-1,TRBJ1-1,CASSQERGQGADNEAFF
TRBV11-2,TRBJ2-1,CASSPRTRSYNEQFF
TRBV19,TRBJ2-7,CASSPWSGGSEQYF
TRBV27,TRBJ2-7,CASSFGLLPYEQYF
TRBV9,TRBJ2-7,CASSPDTSYEQYF
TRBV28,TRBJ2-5,CASRGQGKTQYF
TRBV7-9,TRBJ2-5,CASSVVGETQYF
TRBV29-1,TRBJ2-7,CSVAGDRGLPYEQYF
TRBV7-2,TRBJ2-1,CASSPPWNEQFF
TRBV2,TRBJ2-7,CASSGRDAALEQYF
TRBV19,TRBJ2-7,CASSIEPNHEQYF
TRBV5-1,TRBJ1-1,CASNTGTESNTEAFF
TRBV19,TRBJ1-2,CASRGAGTNYGYTF